This T cell receptor (beta chain) was obtained from a study of T cell responses to AZD1222 COVID-19 vaccine. The assay was immunoSEQ multiplex PCR, and TCRdb's table has in-frame clones only and misses some. The data contain 90,000 to 110,000 clones, 87% of them singletons. About this clone itself: Its antigen is as yet unknown.

Study-wide results and caveats: Spike as a whole was targeted by vaccine-associated CD4 TCRs, dominant at 160-218 and 743-854. Regions left unmutated in variants are reportedly the target of nearly half of spike-specific TCRs. The sample set comprised mostly white British donors with more females, and clonal diversity was possibly underestimated. Repertoire sampling occurred only after the peak T cell response.

With 5 bases removed from V and 2 bases from J, the gap between germline ends came to 15 bases. This CDR3 has 15 amino acids. CDR1 is MDHEN and CDR2 is SYDVKM in the germline V gene. This receptor was identified in an adult in good health. The input for sequencing was peripheral blood, taken on day 0 of AZD1222 vaccination. The J gene is TRBJ1-2, the V gene TRBV28; TRBD1 might be the D (5 bases). The CDR3 spells CASSPPEGRNYGYTF. In nucleotides, the CDR3 is TGTGCCAGCAGTCCCCCAGAGGGGAGGAACTATGGCTACACCTTC.